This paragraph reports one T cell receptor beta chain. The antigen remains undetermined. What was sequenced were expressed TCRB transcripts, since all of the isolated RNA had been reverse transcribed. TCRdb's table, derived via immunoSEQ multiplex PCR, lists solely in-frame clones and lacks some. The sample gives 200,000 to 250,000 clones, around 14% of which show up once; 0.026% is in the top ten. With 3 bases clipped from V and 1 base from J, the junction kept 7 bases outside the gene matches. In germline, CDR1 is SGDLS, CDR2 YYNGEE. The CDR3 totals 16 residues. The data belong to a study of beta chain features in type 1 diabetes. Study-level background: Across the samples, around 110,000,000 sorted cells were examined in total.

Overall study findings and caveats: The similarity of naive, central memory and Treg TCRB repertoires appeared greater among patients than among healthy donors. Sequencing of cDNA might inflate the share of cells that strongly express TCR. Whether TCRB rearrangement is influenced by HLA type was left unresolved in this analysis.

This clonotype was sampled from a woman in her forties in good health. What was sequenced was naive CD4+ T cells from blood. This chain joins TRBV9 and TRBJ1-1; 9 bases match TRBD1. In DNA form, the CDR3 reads TGTGCCAGCAGCGCCCGGACAGGGGAGGGGAACACTGAAGCTTTCTTT. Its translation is CASSARTGEGNTEAFF.